This T cell receptor (beta chain) was captured in a study of beta chain features in type 1 diabetes. The V gene's germline CDR1 is MNHEY and CDR2 SMNVEV (reference sequence). The CDR3 loop spans 15 amino acids. The junction had 12 bases not matched to a gene; V was cut back by 6 bases and J by 7 bases. The sequenced template was cDNA made from the entire isolated RNA. Sequenced by immunoSEQ multiplex PCR; TCRdb stores in-frame clones only, minus some. The sample shows under 300,000 clones, less than 35% of them seen only once. This clone has more than one count but fewer than ten. Material for sequencing was central memory CD4+ T cells from blood. The receptor was derived from a man between 25 and 39 years old in good health. The chain uses TRBV27 and TRBJ2-4; 7 bases are a match to TRBD1. The CDR3 reads CASRIGTAPTNIQYF. The CDR3, as DNA: TGTGCCAGCAGAATTGGGACAGCCCCAACCAACATTCAGTACTTC.